This T cell receptor beta chain was identified in a study of OX40 agonist ivuxolimab in advanced cancers. Drawing of blood for sampling happened at baseline, at cycle 4 day 1, and at cycle 7 day 1. This table comes from immunoSEQ multiplex PCR, and its TCRdb copy is limited to in-frame clones, with some not included. This table holds some 45,000 clones, approximately 86% found once. The CDR3 runs to 15 residues. CDR1 SGHVS and CDR2 FQNEAQ come from the germline V gene. Trimming took 5 bases from V and 0 from J, leaving 11 bases between them. The chain employs TRBV7-8 and TRBJ2-1; D is perhaps TRBD2 (7 bases). Sequencing used CD4+ or CD8+ T cells sorted from blood, obtained in a trial of the OX40 agonist ivuxolimab. This sequence was found in an adult with an advanced solid tumor such as melanoma, head and neck, liver or kidney cancer. CDR3 bases: TGTGCCAGCAGCCCTGGGGGGGCCTCCTACAATGAGCAGTTCTTC. Translating gives CASSPGGASYNEQFF.